This TCR beta chain emerged from a study of T cell responses to AZD1222 COVID-19 vaccine. The study's findings and limits: Epitopes outside B.1.351 and B.1.1.7 mutated regions reportedly drew nearly half of spike TCRs. Baseline antibody screening turned up just six or seven seropositive AZD1222 recipients. Clonal diversity was possibly underestimated; the donors were predominantly white British and more often female. Spike was spanned by vaccine-associated CD4 TCRs, which were dominant at 160-218 and 743-854.

This CDR3 contains 16 residues. CDR1 and CDR2 from the germline V gene are SSHAT and FNYEAQ (reference sequence). The ends lost 5 bases at V and 5 bases at J; junction bases unmatched: 7. Details on this clone: The antigen is unknown.

Only in-frame clones appear in the TCRdb table, and some are missing; sequencing was by immunoSEQ multiplex PCR. There are tens of thousands of clones in the sample; around 92% occur only once, and about 15% lies in the top ten. V and J are TRBV7-7 and TRBJ2-5; TRBD2 matches at 14 bases. The receptor comes from an adult who received the AZD1222 COVID-19 vaccine. Here the sequenced sample was peripheral blood, taken 28 days after the second AZD1222 dose. As DNA, the CDR3 is TGTGCCAGCAGCCTCGGGACTAGCGGGAGTTCGGAGACCCAGTACTTC. Residues: CASSLGTSGSSETQYF.